The T cell receptor (beta chain) under discussion was sequenced for a study of T-cell reconstitution after alpha-beta-depleted transplantation in children. With 5 bases removed from V and 8 bases from J, the gap between germline ends came to 13 bases. CDR3 length: 13 residues. Unique molecular identifiers were built into the TCRbeta library. From the PCR reads, TCRdb called clonotypes with MiXCR, one entry per CDR3 protein. The sample lists around 410,000 distinct CDR3 sequences; roughly 11% were seen once. This clonotype has just a few counts. The material sequenced was PBMCs from the stem cell graft donor, taken from the stem cell graft. This TCR derives from a human donor who donated a stem cell graft to a child with acute myeloid leukemia. V is TRBV12-3 or TRBV12-4 and J is TRBJ2-1; a weak D match, TRBD1 (6 bases). The CDR3, as DNA: TGTGCCAGCAGTGCTCAGGGGTTTCATGAGCAGTTCTTC. It yields the protein CASSAQGFHEQFF.